The T cell receptor beta chain under discussion was sequenced for a study of control samples from healthy donors and cancer patients. This table comes from immunoSEQ multiplex PCR, and its TCRdb copy is limited to in-frame clones, with some not included. Seen here are 50,000 or so clones, 90% to 95% observed once, and the top ten hold less than 2.5%. This TCR was sampled from a man aged 25-45 years in good health. Source material: blood.

The CDR3 protein is CAGGPQHF. In DNA form, the CDR3 reads TGTGCCGGGGGTCCCCAGCATTTT. V gene TRBV6-4 combines with J gene TRBJ1-5; tentative D call: TRBD1 (5 bases). CDR1 MRHNA and CDR2 SNTAGT come from the germline V gene. V gave up 11 bases and J gave up 10 bases, with 6 bases separating them. The CDR3 spans 8 residues.